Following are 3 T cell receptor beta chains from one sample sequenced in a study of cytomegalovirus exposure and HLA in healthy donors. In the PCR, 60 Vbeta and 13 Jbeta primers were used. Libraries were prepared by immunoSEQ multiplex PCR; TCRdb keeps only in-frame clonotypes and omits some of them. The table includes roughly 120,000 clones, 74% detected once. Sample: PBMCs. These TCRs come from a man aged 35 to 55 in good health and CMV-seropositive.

The CDR3 DNA sequence: TGTGCCAGCAGTCATAGCGGGAGGGCCGGCTACGAGCAGTACTTC. Protein: CASSHSGRAGYEQYF. The V gene is TRBV9, the J gene TRBJ2-7; 11 nucleotides agree with TRBD2. Per the germline V gene, CDR1 is SGDLS and CDR2 is YYNGEE. Trimming cost V 5 bases and J 3 bases; bases outside gene matches: 7. The CDR3 extends over 15 amino acids.

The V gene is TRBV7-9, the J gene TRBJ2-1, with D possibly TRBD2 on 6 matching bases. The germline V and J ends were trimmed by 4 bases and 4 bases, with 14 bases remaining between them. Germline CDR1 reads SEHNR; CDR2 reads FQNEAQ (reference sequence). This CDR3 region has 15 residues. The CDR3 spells CASSSDYLSYNEQFF. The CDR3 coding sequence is TGTGCCAGCAGCTCGGACTACCTTTCTTACAATGAGCAGTTCTTC.

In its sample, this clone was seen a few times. CDR3 in DNA: TGCGCCAGCAGCCAACAGCGGGACAGGAGCTCCTACGAGCAGTACTTC. Translated: CASSQQRDRSSYEQYF. The genes are TRBV4-1 and TRBJ2-7, with a possible D match to TRBD1 (8 bases). The CDR3 runs 16 residues. The germline V gene encodes CDR1 MGHRA and CDR2 YSYEKL. The V end was cut by 2 bases, the J end by 0 bases, with 14 bases between.